Sequencing of this TCR beta chain was carried out in a study of human T cells and chemical hapten exposure. Regarding time point: patch test 1, 2 weeks after DPC sensitization. Treatment here: therapeutic diphenylcyclopropenone sensitization with weekly scalp DPC. The authors extracted total RNA from unfractionated whole blood. This clonotype was picked up a small number of times. TCRdb re-analysed the RACE reads in MiXCR, keeping a single row per CDR3 protein. The table has approximately 80,000 distinct CDR3 sequences, roughly a tenth seen once. The germline CDR1 and CDR2 sequences are KGHSH and LQKENI. V was clipped by 6 bases and J by 6 bases, with 18 bases between them. The CDR3 is 15 amino acids.

The source is a woman between 45 and 65 years old with alopecia areata. Some clones in this sample may be carry-over from other donors' samples. The V gene is TRBV18, the J gene TRBJ1-5, with a possible D match to TRBD1 (6 bases). This sample comprised whole blood, obtained in connection with sensitization to the hapten diphenylcyclopropenone (DPC). This CDR3 reads CASSPGAGEGQPQHF. For the CDR3, the DNA is TGTGCCAGCTCCCCGGGGGCAGGGGAAGGTCAGCCCCAGCATTTT.